This paragraph reports one TCR beta chain. Sequenced by immunoSEQ multiplex PCR; TCRdb stores in-frame clones only, minus some. The sample includes about 150,000 clones, roughly 85% of them seen just once. The sample is drawn from a study of blood T cell repertoires in COVID-19. The CDR3 runs 17 residues. The germline CDR1 and CDR2 sequences are LGHDT and YNNKEL (reference sequence). Trimming at V came to 4 bases and at J to 5 bases, leaving 8 bases not matched to a gene. The specimen was peripheral blood. The V gene is TRBV3-1 (or the pseudogene TRBV3-2), the J gene TRBJ2-3; 14 bases are a match to TRBD2. The sequence was obtained from a human donor in a cohort sampled during active COVID-19. This chain's CDR3 is CASSRRLAGGQVDTQYF. The CDR3 region has the DNA TGTGCCAGCAGCCGAAGACTAGCGGGGGGGCAGGTAGATACGCAGTATTTT.